The present entry profiles one T cell receptor beta chain with its context. The table lists this clone with a few counts. The antigen it binds to is not known. Base qualities are missing; no much larger clone stands one base away. The study evaluated CTLA-4 blockade (ipilimumab) given together with focal radiation therapy in patients who had chemo-refractory metastatic non-small-cell lung cancer. These data belong to a study of radiotherapy plus CTLA-4 blockade in lung cancer (dated by TCRdb to 2016 to 2019). Broadly, across the study: Objective responses occurred in roughly 20% of enrolled patients, and less than 35% achieved disease control.

The library was generated by the immunoSEQ multiplex PCR assay. TCRdb stores this immuneACCESS table with in-frame sequences only. Part of the clones is absent; in the studies checked, under half of the shortfall reflects unresolved V genes, and no reason is known for the rest. For this sample there are tens of thousands of clones; 72% appear just once. Clones ranked in the top ten supply under 13% of the sample. Broader findings and caveats from the paper: TCR clones derived from tumors expanded in peripheral blood after treatment with radiotherapy and ipilimumab. Early dynamic changes in blood T cell clones, together with increased serum interferon-beta after radiation, were reported as the strongest predictors of response.

The sample here was peripheral blood, taken from a patient treated with radiotherapy plus ipilimumab. The receptor was derived from a human donor with non-small cell lung cancer who had stable disease on radiotherapy plus ipilimumab.

This receptor has the CDR3 CASSFGTGLEKLFF. The nucleotide sequence reads TGTGCCAGCAGCTTCGGGACAGGGTTGGAAAAACTGTTTTTT. This sequence uses TRBV2 and TRBJ1-4, with 9 bases aligning to TRBD1. Including cysteine and phenylalanine, the CDR3 has 14 amino acids. This entry keeps only the CDR3 DNA: 42 bases, framed from base 1. CDR1 and CDR2 (SNHLY, FYNNEI) derive from the germline V gene. Unmatched junction bases come to 7, with V trimmed by 6 bases and J by 8 bases.